Below are 31 T cell receptor beta chains sequenced from a single sample in a study of blood T cell repertoires in COVID-19. The protocol was immunoSEQ multiplex PCR, while the TCRdb copy is restricted to in-frame clones and leaves out a portion. The data hold 250,000 to 350,000 clones, with about 90% observed a single time. The source material was peripheral blood. Receptors were obtained from a woman between 45 and 65 years old who had recovered from COVID-19.

The chain employs TRBV7-2 and TRBJ1-1; 8 positions match TRBD1. The CDR3 runs 16 residues. CDR1 SGHTA and CDR2 FQGNSA come from the germline V gene. The V and J ends lost 1 base and 1 base, in that order; junction bases with no gene match: 5. CDR3 DNA: TGTGCCAGCAGCTTAGGGGGGACAGGTCAGAACACTGAAGCTTTCTTT. It translates to CASSLGGTGQNTEAFF.

V is TRBV2 and J is TRBJ2-4; TRBD1 is a possible D gene (6 bases). The CDR3 spans 14 residues. V lost 7 bases to trimming and J lost 0 bases, with 10 bases between them. From germline, CDR1 is SNHLY and CDR2 FYNNEI. The CDR3 protein is CASNVGGAKNIQYF. CDR3 in DNA: TGTGCCAGCAATGTAGGGGGAGCCAAAAACATTCAGTACTTC. The full variable domain, with the rest looked up from reference TRBV2 and TRBJ2-4, is EPEVTQTPSHQVTQMGQEVILRCVPISNHLYFYWYRQILGQKVEFLVSFYNNEISEKSEIFDDQFSVERPDGSNFTLKIRSTKLEDSAMYFCASNVGGAKNIQYFGAGTRLSVL.

The CDR3 sequence is CASSPGRGATTDTQYF. The CDR3 DNA reads as TGCGCCAGCAGCCCTGGCAGGGGGGCGACCACAGATACGCAGTATTTT. The chain is built from TRBV5-1 and TRBJ2-3, with D perhaps TRBD1 (7 bases). The CDR3 is 16 residues long. The V gene lost 4 bases and the J gene lost 2 bases, with 17 bases spanning the gap. Germline V gene data show CDR1 as SGHRS and CDR2 as YFSETQ.

About this clone itself: Other nucleotide sequences from this sample produce the same CDR3. The chain has TRBV7-2 and TRBJ2-1, with TRBD2 as a possible D gene (5 bases). The CDR3 contains 16 residues. V was trimmed by 3 bases and J by 0 bases, leaving 12 bases between them. Germline CDR1 and CDR2: SGHTA and FQGNSA. The CDR3 DNA reads as TGTGCCAGCAGCTTGGTAAGTGGGAGCTCCTACAATGAGCAGTTCTTC. This codes for CASSLVSGSSYNEQFF.

V usage is TRBV5-1 and J usage is TRBJ1-5; D not resolved. This CDR3 region has 17 residues. With 4 bases removed from V and 0 bases from J, the gap between germline ends came to 17 bases. The germline V gene encodes CDR1 SGHRS and CDR2 YFSETQ. As DNA, the CDR3 is TGCGCCAGCAGCCCCGGAGGGTTCGCAAATAGCAATCAGCCCCAGCATTTT. This gives the protein CASSPGGFANSNQPQHF.

V is TRBV6-2 or TRBV6-3 and J is TRBJ2-6; 8 bases align to TRBD2. In germline, CDR1 is MNHEY, CDR2 SVGEGT. The ends lost 6 bases at V and 2 bases at J; junction bases unmatched: 21. The CDR3 is 21 residues long. The CDR3 nucleotides read TGTGCCAGCAGCCCGGCCCTCAGCGGGAGTAAAAGAAGGCCTGGGGCCAACGTCCTGACTTTC. Translated: CASSPALSGSKRRPGANVLTF.

The rearrangement uses TRBV27 and TRBJ2-7; weak D call: TRBD1 (5 bases). Germline-derived CDR1 and CDR2 are MNHEY and SMNVEV (reference sequence). V was shortened by 3 bases and J by 1 base, with 10 bases between the two germline ends. The CDR3 is made up of 14 amino acids. CDR3 amino acids: CASSFGAGSYEQYF. The CDR3 nucleotides read TGTGCCAGCAGTTTTGGGGCAGGGTCCTACGAGCAGTACTTC.

This rearrangement joins TRBV6-1 to TRBJ1-1, with 8 bases aligning to TRBD1. The CDR3 has 14 residues. The germline V gene has CDR1 MNHNS and CDR2 SASEGT. Trimming took 2 bases from V and 5 from J; bases not matched to a gene: 4. In nucleotides, the CDR3 is TGTGCCAGCAGTGAACGCAGGGGGCCGACTGAAGCTTTCTTT. This gives the protein CASSERRGPTEAFF.

This clone occurred a few times. The V call is TRBV19, the J call TRBJ1-5, with D unresolved. Germline assignment: CDR1 LNHDA and CDR2 SQIVND (reference sequence). The ends were cut back, 5 bases at V and 0 bases at J, with 11 bases in the middle. The CDR3 runs to 15 residues. The CDR3 reads CASSWSGNSNQPQHF. In DNA form, the CDR3 reads TGTGCCAGTAGTTGGTCGGGGAATAGCAATCAGCCCCAGCATTTT.

The chain has TRBV7-2 and TRBJ2-3; no clear D gene. Germline V gives CDR1 SGHTA, CDR2 FQGNSA. Trimming took off 0 bases at V and 6 bases at J, with 16 bases between the two ends. This CDR3 has 16 amino acids. The CDR3 is CASSLASRVRLDTQYF. DNA of the CDR3: TGTGCCAGCAGCTTAGCGTCCCGGGTTAGGCTTGATACGCAGTATTTT.

A remark on this clone: One end of the junction is discordant with germline, which a read error may explain. The rearrangement uses TRBV5-5 and TRBJ2-3, with 8 bases identical to TRBD1. This CDR3 is built from 15 residues. CDR1 and CDR2 from the germline V gene are SGHKS and YYEKEE (reference sequence). The CDR3: CANSLDSGGRSSIYF. The CDR3 nucleotides read TGTGCCAACAGCTTGGATTCAGGGGGCAGAAGTTCAATATATTTT.

The chain recombines TRBV19 with TRBJ1-2; TRBD1 aligns across 7 bases. Germline CDR1 reads LNHDA; CDR2 reads SQIVND (reference sequence). V dropped 6 bases and J dropped 11; count of bases not matched to a gene: 9. This CDR3 has 12 amino acids. The CDR3 coding sequence is TGTGCCAGTAGGAGGGACAGTGATACGTACACCTTC. It translates to CASRRDSDTYTF.

J is TRBJ2-3 and V is TRBV7-2; D is perhaps TRBD2 (8 bases). Between the trimmed V and J ends, which lost 7 bases and 2 bases, there was a span of 22 bases. This CDR3 contains 17 residues. Germline values: CDR1 SGHTA, CDR2 FQGNSA. CDR3 bases: TGTGCCAGCAACGGGAGGGGGCCCGGGGTCAACACAGATACGCAGTATTTT. Its protein product is CASNGRGPGVNTDTQYF. Combining the CDR3 with reference TRBV7-2 and TRBJ2-3 gives the whole variable domain GAGVSQSPSNKVTEKGKDVELRCDPISGHTALYWYRQSLGQGLEFLIYFQGNSAPDKSGLPSDRFSAERTGGSVSTLTIQRTQQEDSAVYLCASNGRGPGVNTDTQYFGPGTRLTVL.

The rearrangement uses TRBV5-4 and TRBJ2-7, with 10 bases fitting TRBD2. Germline values: CDR1 SGHNT, CDR2 YYREEE (reference sequence). The CDR3 extends over 15 amino acids. J gave up 2 bases and V 1 base, and 3 bases lay outside the gene matches. The CDR3 DNA follows: TGTGCCAGCAGCTTGAGTGGACTAGCGGCCTACGAGCAGTACTTC. It yields the protein CASSLSGLAAYEQYF.

V usage is TRBV6-5 and J usage is TRBJ2-2, with a weak D call TRBD2 (7 bases). V was clipped by 2 bases and J by 5 bases, with 15 bases between them. Germline CDR1 MNHEY, CDR2 SVGAGI. There are 16 residues in the CDR3. As DNA, the CDR3 is TGTGCCAGCAGTTACGCCGGCAGGGGAGGGACCGGGGAGCTGTTTTTT. Translated: CASSYAGRGGTGELFF.

The chain is built from TRBV6-5 and TRBJ1-2, with D uncertain. Trimming removed 0 bases from V and 4 bases from J, with 12 bases in between. The germline CDR1 and CDR2 sequences are MNHEY and SVGAGI. The CDR3 consists of 15 residues. CDR3 sequence reads: CASSYSFGVRYGYTF. CDR3 bases: TGTGCCAGCAGTTACTCGTTCGGGGTGCGCTATGGCTACACCTTC.

V and J are TRBV9 and TRBJ1-5, with 8 nucleotides matching TRBD1. Trimming removed 5 bases from V and 2 bases from J; junction bases left unmatched: 3. Per germline, CDR1 SGDLS and CDR2 YYNGEE. The CDR3 contains 14 residues. The CDR3 DNA sequence: TGTGCCAGCAGTTTGACAGGGGGCAATCAGCCCCAGCATTTT. It translates to CASSLTGGNQPQHF.

The chain links TRBV30 to TRBJ1-5; D is unresolved. CDR1 GTSNPN and CDR2 SVGIG come from the germline V gene (reference sequence). This CDR3 contains 13 residues. The ends were cut back, 3 bases at V and 3 bases at J, with 9 bases in the middle. The CDR3 sequence is CAWSTGVNQPQHF. CDR3 DNA: TGTGCCTGGAGCACGGGAGTCAATCAGCCCCAGCATTTT.

V and J are TRBV21-1 and TRBJ2-3; the D call in the table, TRBD2, was not verified against the DNA. TRBV21-1 is designated a pseudogene. The CDR3 totals 20 residues. CDR3 region: CASSKARTSGSDVGTDTQYF. The CDR3 DNA sequence: TGTGCCAGCAGCAAAGCGCGAACTAGCGGGAGCGACGTCGGCACAGATACGCAGTATTTT.

The V and J genes are TRBV29-1 and TRBJ1-2; TRBD1 matches at 10 bases. Per germline, CDR1 SQVTM and CDR2 ANQGSEA. The length of the CDR3 is 12 residues. J was trimmed by 7 bases and V by 7 bases; bases with no gene match: 6. CDR3 amino acids: CSASGQGTGYTF. CDR3 in DNA: TGCAGCGCCTCGGGACAGGGGACTGGCTACACCTTC. Full variable domain (remainder filled in from reference TRBV29-1 and TRBJ1-2): SAVISQKPSRDICQRGTSLTIQCQVDSQVTMMFWYRQQPGQSLTLIATANQGSEATYESGFVIDKFPISRPNLTFSTLTVSNMSPEDSSIYLCSASGQGTGYTFGSGTRLTVV.

Only one count was recorded for this clone. The V and J genes are TRBV24-1 and TRBJ2-2, with TRBD1 as a possible D gene (6 bases). The CDR3 loop spans 14 amino acids. Germline CDR1 and CDR2: KGHDR and SFDVKD. Trimming removed 5 bases from V and 6 bases from J, with 12 bases in between. The DNA for the CDR3 is TGTGCCACCAGTGCTGGACAGATTCCCGGGGAGCTGTTTTTT. It yields the protein CATSAGQIPGELFF.

The V call is TRBV9, the J call TRBJ2-7, with TRBD2 matching 11 bases. The germline V gene encodes CDR1 SGDLS and CDR2 YYNGEE. V lost 4 bases to trimming and J lost 7 bases; unmatched junction nucleotides: 13. The CDR3 runs 16 residues. CDR3 loop: CASSPLGTSGSYEQYF. CDR3 sequence (DNA): TGTGCCAGCAGCCCCCTAGGGACTAGCGGATCATATGAGCAGTACTTC.

The CDR3 spells CASSLFRDRDTYEQYF. Here the CDR3 DNA reads TGTGCCAGCAGCTTGTTCCGGGACAGGGACACCTACGAGCAGTACTTC. The J gene is TRBJ2-7, the V gene TRBV5-6, with 9 bases that match TRBD1. Germline CDR1 is SGHDT and CDR2 is YYEEEE. This CDR3 region has 16 residues. Unmatched junction bases numbered 7, after V lost 1 base and J lost 2 bases.

The rearrangement links TRBV11-2 to TRBJ2-5; 14 bases match TRBD2. Trimming cost V 5 bases and J 2 bases; bases outside gene matches: 4. CDR3 length equals 16 residues. The germline V gene has CDR1 SGHAT and CDR2 FQNNGV. Here the CDR3 reads CASSRGLAGGQETQYF. The CDR3 DNA sequence: TGTGCCAGCAGCCGAGGACTAGCGGGAGGTCAAGAGACCCAGTACTTC.

The genes are TRBV7-3 and TRBJ2-1; 9 bases agree with TRBD2. This CDR3 comprises 16 residues. Germline trimming cut 5 bases from V and 4 bases from J; bases unmatched to any gene: 9. Germline CDR1 and CDR2: SGHTA and FQGTGA. The CDR3 nucleotides read TGTGCCAGCAGCCCAGGGGGTAGCGGGAGTTACAATGAGCAGTTCTTC. Its protein is CASSPGGSGSYNEQFF.

The chain carries TRBV11-3 and TRBJ2-1; D might be TRBD1 (6 bases). Trimming took 2 bases from V and 2 from J, leaving 7 bases between them. Germline V lookup: CDR1 SGHNT, CDR2 YENEEA. The CDR3 consists of 14 residues. CDR3 DNA sequence: TGTGCCAGCAGCTTAACAGGGACCTACAATGAGCAGTTCTTC. It translates to CASSLTGTYNEQFF.

The chain is built from TRBV15 and TRBJ2-3; D may be TRBD2 (6 bases). This CDR3 has 16 residues. Germline CDR1 is LNHNV and CDR2 is YYDKDF (reference sequence). The V and J ends lost 0 bases and 2 bases respectively, with 12 bases between them. CDR3 sequence reads: CATSRDLGGTTDTQYF. CDR3 bases: TGTGCCACCAGCAGAGATCTTGGCGGGACCACAGATACGCAGTATTTT.

The rearrangement joins TRBV27 to TRBJ1-5, with 8 bases fitting TRBD1. The CDR3 runs 18 residues. V lost 2 bases, J lost 6 bases, and 15 bases stayed unmatched. CDR1 is MNHEY and CDR2 is SMNVEV in the germline V gene (reference sequence). The CDR3 bases are TGTGCCAGCAGTTTAATAGGGAGGACAGGGATGAGCGGTCAGCCCCAGCATTTT. Translation gives CASSLIGRTGMSGQPQHF.

The rearrangement joins TRBV7-3 to TRBJ1-2; the match to TRBD1 covers 8 bases. Trimming removed 3 bases from V and 6 bases from J; junction bases left unmatched: 6. Germline CDR1 is SGHTA and CDR2 is FQGTGA. The CDR3 runs 14 residues. The DNA of the CDR3 is TGTGCCAGCAGCTTGGGCAGGGGGCAGAATGGCTACACCTTC. This gives the protein CASSLGRGQNGYTF. The variable domain in full, with the rest retrieved from reference TRBV7-3 and TRBJ1-2, is GAGVSQTPSNKVTEKGKYVELRCDPISGHTALYWYRQSLGQGPEFLIYFQGTGAADDSGLPNDRFFAVRPEGSVSTLKIQRTERGDSAVYLCASSLGRGQNGYTFGSGTRLTVV.

The chain employs TRBV20-1 and TRBJ2-1; 8 bases agree with TRBD1. The junction had 3 bases not matched to a gene; V was cut back by 6 bases and J by 8 bases. The CDR3 is 11 amino acids. Germline V lookup: CDR1 DFQATT, CDR2 SNEGSKA (reference sequence). The CDR3 loop reads CSALDRDEQFF. CDR3 in DNA: TGCAGTGCCCTGGACAGGGATGAGCAGTTCTTC.

The chain's CDR3 is CASSETRVGGYTF. CDR3 in DNA: TGTGCCAGCAGTGAAACGAGGGTGGGTGGCTACACCTTC. V and J are TRBV6-1 and TRBJ1-2; D unclear. The CDR3 length is 13 residues. The V gene lost 2 bases and the J gene lost 7 bases, with 11 bases spanning the gap. The V gene's germline CDR1 is MNHNS and CDR2 SASEGT.